A selection of T cell receptor beta chains follows, all from one sample in a study of Ad26.COV2.S vaccination and SARS-CoV-2 variants. The assay was immunoSEQ multiplex PCR, and TCRdb's table has in-frame clones only and misses some. The table records roughly 320,000 clones, around 90% of them present only once. Sequenced here: peripheral blood, sampled in a trial of Ad26.COV2.S vaccine versus placebo. The source is a person between 18 and 65 years old who received the Ad26.COV2.S COVID-19 vaccine or a placebo. Both conserved end residues are trimmed from each CDR3. Fields, in order: V gene, J gene, CDR3 protein.

V: TRBV7-3; J: TRBJ2-2; CDR3: ASGTFANTGELF
V: TRBV5-4; J: TRBJ2-3; CDR3: ASSLSRGLGGPDTQY
V: TRBV9; J: TRBJ1-1; CDR3: ASSEESDYKAEAF
V: TRBV6-1; J: TRBJ1-2; CDR3: ASSEASTGVGYGYT
V: TRBV12-3/TRBV12-4; J: TRBJ2-2; CDR3: ASSRSGTGELF
V: TRBV18; J: TRBJ2-7; CDR3: ASSPSLSGGDEQY
V: TRBV5-1; J: TRBJ1-2; CDR3: ASSLSILIQNYGYT
V: TRBV11-3; J: TRBJ2-7; CDR3: ASSLRQGDSYEQY
V: TRBV5-1; J: TRBJ2-1; CDR3: ASSFTGTGWNEQF
V: TRBV5-1; J: TRBJ2-3; CDR3: ASSWPVQGGTDTQY
V: TRBV6-5; J: TRBJ1-1; CDR3: ASRQRNTEAF
V: TRBV5-4; J: TRBJ1-2; CDR3: ASSLERIYGYT
V: TRBV30; J: TRBJ1-6; CDR3: AWTLRPGVKSPLH
V: TRBV4-3; J: TRBJ2-3; CDR3: ASSQGTSGGYTQY
V: TRBV19; J: TRBJ1-5; CDR3: ASSTAGELYSNQPQH
V: TRBV7-2; J: TRBJ1-4; CDR3: ASRQGPTNEKLF
V: TRBV4-3; J: TRBJ1-3; CDR3: ASSQTTGNGNTIY
V: TRBV5-4; J: TRBJ2-3; CDR3: ASSSGLAGDTDTQY
V: TRBV27; J: TRBJ2-1; CDR3: ASSSTGRYNEQF
V: TRBV9; J: TRBJ2-3; CDR3: ASSVGGLTDTQY